What follows are 3 T cell receptor beta chains derived from one specimen sequenced in a study of blood T cells in healthy people across ages. Through a sample-barcoded 5' primer and a J-beta primer mix, a second PCR was run for about 7 to 12 cycles. TCRdb processed the 5' RACE reads anew with MiXCR; each CDR3 protein has one entry. Of about 1,800,000 distinct CDR3 sequences in the sample, 28% were seen once. Sequences were obtained from blood. Receptors were obtained from a woman aged 25 to 39 in good health.

The chain employs TRBV28 and TRBJ2-7, with 7 bases fitting TRBD1. Trimming removed 6 bases from V and 0 bases from J; junction bases left unmatched: 5. This CDR3 has 14 residues. Germline loops: CDR1 MDHEN, CDR2 SYDVKM. The CDR3 loop reads CASRGTDSSYEQYF. DNA for the CDR3: TGTGCCAGCAGAGGGACAGACAGCTCCTACGAGCAGTACTTC.

The chain couples TRBV28 to TRBJ1-1; 7 nucleotides align to TRBD1. J gave up 6 bases and V 5 bases, and 12 bases lay outside the gene matches. This CDR3 region has 15 residues. Germline V gene data show CDR1 as MDHEN and CDR2 as SYDVKM. CDR3: CASSHGPGTVAEAFF. The CDR3 region has the DNA TGTGCCAGCAGTCATGGACCCGGGACAGTAGCTGAAGCTTTCTTT.

This clonotype was seen only a few times. Germline is not matched at one junction end, which may reflect a read error. The chain uses TRBV7-6 and TRBJ2-7; D ambiguous. The germline V gene encodes CDR1 SGHVS and CDR2 FNYEAQ. This CDR3 is 14 amino acids long. Written as DNA, the CDR3 is TGTGTCAGCAGCTTAGCAGAGGCCTCCTACGAGCAGTACTTC. This codes for CVSSLAEASYEQYF.